Relative to its sample, the clone carrying this T cell receptor (beta chain) is medium-sized. Antigen unknown. This record comes from a study of beta chain features in type 1 diabetes. Study results and caveats: In every one of the four CD4+ subsets, TCRB CDR3s were moderately but significantly shorter in Type 1 diabetes patients.

Every bit of the isolated RNA underwent reverse transcription, so sequencing read expressed TCRB transcripts. About 3.6 million reads was the average for naive, central memory and regulatory T cell samples. Produced via immunoSEQ multiplex PCR; TCRdb's table is partial and in-frame only. The sample yields 25,000 or so clones, approximately 74% seen once. The TCR comes from a woman in her thirties or forties in good health. Sequenced: Tregs from blood.

The CDR3 bases are TGTGCTAGTGGCCTGGGGGGGTATAGCAATCAGCCCCAGCATTTT. It codes for CASGLGGYSNQPQHF. V and J are TRBV12-5 and TRBJ1-5; TRBD1 might be the D (5 bases). The CDR3 length is 15 residues. Germline assignment: CDR1 LGHNT and CDR2 FRNRAP. V was trimmed by 6 bases and J by 0 bases, leaving 12 bases between them.